These 27 T cell receptor beta chains were all obtained from the same sample, sequenced in a study of OX40 agonist ivuxolimab in advanced cancers. Clones were sequenced by immunoSEQ multiplex PCR, and TCRdb holds only the in-frame ones, with some missing. Of around 35,000 clones detected, under 90% appear once; the ten largest clones hold around 1.4%. The sequencing used CD4+ or CD8+ T cells sorted from blood, collected in a trial of the OX40 agonist ivuxolimab. The receptor source for this set is an adult with an advanced solid tumor such as melanoma, head and neck, liver or kidney cancer.

V usage is TRBV7-2 and J usage is TRBJ2-5; 10 bases fit TRBD2. The J call is uncertain, as TRBJ2-7 better fits the DNA end. Germline V gene sequence: CDR1 SGHTA, CDR2 FQGNSA. The CDR3 loop spans 17 amino acids. The chain's CDR3 is CASSLVPAGGLGDEQYF. The DNA for the CDR3 is TGTGCCAGCAGCTTAGTTCCAGCGGGGGGGCTCGGTGACGAGCAGTACTTC.

The chain recombines TRBV7-2 with TRBJ2-7; 11 bases line up with TRBD2. The junction had 10 bases not matched to a gene; V was cut back by 1 base and J by 5 bases. The CDR3 has 17 residues. Germline V gene lookup returns CDR1 SGHTA and CDR2 FQGNSA. The DNA of the CDR3 is TGTGCCAGCAGCTTAGGTCCGCCTAGCGGGGGGCAGCACGAGCAGTACTTC. This codes for CASSLGPPSGGQHEQYF. Full variable domain (rest looked up from reference TRBV7-2 and TRBJ2-7): GAGVSQSPSNKVTEKGKDVELRCDPISGHTALYWYRQSLGQGLEFLIYFQGNSAPDKSGLPSDRFSAERTGGSVSTLTIQRTQQEDSAVYLCASSLGPPSGGQHEQYFGPGTRLTVT.

The DNA of the CDR3 is TGTGCCAGCAGCCAAGAGATTTCGCTAGCAACCTTCACAGATACGCAGTATTTT. Translating gives CASSQEISLATFTDTQYF. The chain recombines TRBV4-2 with TRBJ2-3; possible D gene TRBD2, 5 bases. Between the trimmed V and J ends, which lost 0 bases and 2 bases, there was a span of 18 bases. The CDR3 covers 18 residues. CDR1 is LGHNA and CDR2 is YNFKEQ in the germline V gene.

The rearrangement links TRBV7-9 to TRBJ2-4; possible D gene TRBD2, 6 bases. The CDR3 is made up of 15 amino acids. Per the germline V gene, CDR1 is SEHNR and CDR2 is FQNEAQ (reference sequence). V dropped 5 bases and J dropped 5 bases, with 16 bases sitting between them. This CDR3 is CASSGGVRAQNIQYF. For the CDR3, the DNA is TGTGCCAGCAGCGGCGGGGTTAGGGCACAAAACATTCAGTACTTC.

This clone occurred a few times. The V call is TRBV4-3, the J call TRBJ2-5, with D maybe TRBD1 (6 bases). Germline V gives CDR1 LGHNA, CDR2 YSLEER. Trimming took 0 bases from V and 5 from J, leaving 16 bases between them. CDR3 length: 16 amino acids. The CDR3 spells CASSQEVRGVGETQYF. CDR3 nucleotides: TGCGCCAGCAGCCAAGAGGTCAGGGGAGTTGGGGAGACCCAGTACTTC.

V usage is TRBV7-2 and J usage is TRBJ2-7; a weak D match, TRBD2 (6 bases). CDR1 and CDR2 from the germline V gene are SGHTA and FQGNSA. The germline V and J ends were trimmed by 3 bases and 2 bases, with 8 bases remaining between them. The CDR3 consists of 13 residues. CDR3 nucleotide sequence: TGTGCCAGCAGCTTTGGACTAACCTACGAGCAGTACTTC. Residues: CASSFGLTYEQYF.

This chain uses TRBV2 with TRBJ2-4; TRBD1 aligns across 7 bases. Germline values: CDR1 SNHLY, CDR2 FYNNEI. The length of the CDR3 is 14 residues. V shed 4 bases, J shed 8 bases, and the junction held 8 bases outside the gene matches. The CDR3 region is CASSADRSYDIQYF. The CDR3 region has the DNA TGTGCCAGCAGTGCGGACAGGTCCTACGACATTCAGTACTTC.

This rearrangement joins TRBV7-2 to TRBJ2-7; D may match TRBD1 or TRBD2 (7 bases each). Trimming stripped 5 bases from V and 5 bases from J, with 19 bases between. Germline CDR1 reads SGHTA; CDR2 reads FQGNSA. This CDR3 has 15 residues. The chain's CDR3 is CASSEMGGGLHEQYF. As DNA, the CDR3 is TGTGCCAGCAGCGAAATGGGAGGGGGCCTCCACGAGCAGTACTTC.

The CDR3 region is CASSVTPDSNNQPQHF. The CDR3 region has the DNA TGTGCCAGCAGCGTGACCCCGGACAGCAACAATCAGCCCCAGCATTTT. This chain uses TRBV5-5 with TRBJ1-5; D might be TRBD1 (6 bases). V was shortened by 4 bases and J by 3 bases, with 17 bases between the two germline ends. This CDR3 contains 16 residues. CDR1 and CDR2 (germline): SGHKS, YYEKEE (reference sequence).

The V call is TRBV9, the J call TRBJ2-3; D is undetermined. Per the germline V gene, CDR1 is SGDLS and CDR2 is YYNGEE. The CDR3 has 14 amino acids. Trimming removed 2 bases from V and 6 bases from J, with 13 bases in between. The CDR3: CASSVQSLGDTQYF. CDR3 nucleotides: TGTGCCAGCAGCGTTCAGTCCCTCGGGGATACGCAGTATTTT. The entire variable domain, with the rest obtained from reference TRBV9 and TRBJ2-3, is as follows: DSGVTQTPKHLITATGQRVTLRCSPRSGDLSVYWYQQSLDQGLQFLIQYYNGEERAKGNILERFSAQQFPDLHSELNLSSLELGDSALYFCASSVQSLGDTQYFGPGTRLTVL.

The chain employs TRBV4-3 and TRBJ1-2; D is unclear. This CDR3 has 14 amino acids. V lost 0 bases and J 5 bases, leaving 10 bases between the germline ends. CDR1 LGHNA and CDR2 YSLEER come from the germline V gene. CDR3 nucleotides: TGCGCCAGCAGCCAAGATCTGGGTTCGTATGGCTACACCTTC. This codes for CASSQDLGSYGYTF.

The CDR3 sequence is CASSSKRSTDTQYF. The CDR3 bases are TGTGCCAGCAGCTCCAAGCGTAGCACAGATACGCAGTATTTT. This chain uses TRBV5-4 with TRBJ2-3; D is unclear. This CDR3 spans 14 amino acids. Germline V gives CDR1 SGHNT, CDR2 YYREEE (reference sequence). Trimming shortened V by 3 bases and J by 0 bases, and 8 bases separated the two germline ends.

This clone was seen a few times. The chain uses TRBV6-5 and TRBJ1-2; D not certain. V lost 6 bases, J lost 2 bases, and 7 bases lay in between. Germline V CDR1 and CDR2: MNHEY, SVGAGI. The CDR3 runs to 12 residues. CDR3 in amino acids: CASSLGNYGYTF. As DNA, the CDR3 is TGTGCCAGCAGCCTAGGAAACTATGGCTACACCTTC.

CDR3 region: CASSLGQGARGETQYF. The CDR3 nucleotides read TGTGCCAGCAGCTTGGGACAGGGGGCTAGAGGGGAGACCCAGTACTTC. This chain uses TRBV13 with TRBJ2-5; TRBD1 agrees at 12 bases. The V gene's germline CDR1 is PRHDT and CDR2 FYEKMQ (reference sequence). The trim removed 3 bases at V and 5 bases at J, leaving 7 bases unmatched. CDR3 length equals 16 residues.

V is TRBV5-1 and J is TRBJ2-3, with a tentative D call TRBD1 (5 bases). Germline assignment: CDR1 SGHRS and CDR2 YFSETQ. With 0 bases removed from V and 5 bases from J, the gap between germline ends came to 10 bases. This CDR3 spans 14 amino acids. CDR3 loop: CASSLGRGGDTQYF. Here the CDR3 DNA reads TGCGCCAGCAGCTTGGGTAGGGGCGGAGATACGCAGTATTTT. Full variable domain (remainder filled in from reference TRBV5-1 and TRBJ2-3): KAGVTQTPRYLIKTRGQQVTLSCSPISGHRSVSWYQQTPGQGLQFLFEYFSETQRNKGNFPGRFSGRQFSNSRSEMNVSTLELGDSALYLCASSLGRGGDTQYFGPGTRLTVL.

V gene TRBV5-1 combines with J gene TRBJ2-7; unclear D gene. Trimming cost V 3 bases and J 4 bases, with 5 bases left between them. CDR1 is SGHRS and CDR2 is YFSETQ in the germline V gene. The CDR3 is 11 residues long. As DNA, the CDR3 is TGCGCCAGCAGCTCTTCGTACGAGCAGTACTTC. Translating it yields CASSSSYEQYF.

The gene calls are TRBV7-2 and TRBJ2-1; D is perhaps TRBD1 (5 bases). Germline V gives CDR1 SGHTA, CDR2 FQGNSA. The CDR3 is 15 residues long. The germline V and J ends were trimmed by 1 base and 3 bases, with 10 bases remaining between them. The CDR3 coding sequence is TGTGCCAGCAGCTTAGTTAAAGGGGTCTACAATGAGCAGTTCTTC. It is translated as CASSLVKGVYNEQFF.

The V and J genes are TRBV9 and TRBJ1-4; D ambiguous. Between the trimmed V and J ends, which lost 4 bases and 4 bases, there was a span of 14 bases. CDR1 is SGDLS, CDR2 YYNGEE, per germline. The CDR3 has 15 residues. CDR3: CASSPSIGSNEKLFF. The DNA for the CDR3 is TGTGCCAGCAGCCCGAGCATTGGAAGTAATGAAAAACTGTTTTTT.

The gene calls are TRBV18 and TRBJ2-3, with D perhaps matching TRBD2 (5 bases). Germline V gene sequence: CDR1 KGHSH, CDR2 LQKENI. V was pared by 2 bases and J by 3 bases, with 6 bases between. The CDR3 length is 13 residues. Here the CDR3 reads CASSPRTTDTQYF. CDR3 bases: TGTGCCAGCTCACCAAGGACTACAGATACGCAGTATTTT.

This clone is termed medium-sized (0.01 to 0.1%). CDR3 in DNA: TGTGCCAGCGGGAGGAGGACCCAAGAGACCCAGTACTTC. Amino acids: CASGRRTQETQYF. V gene TRBV27 combines with J gene TRBJ2-5; D perhaps matches TRBD2 (6 bases). Germline CDR1 and CDR2: MNHEY and SMNVEV (reference sequence). The CDR3 runs 13 residues. Trimming left V 8 bases short and J 1 base short, with 11 bases between.

The CDR3 DNA sequence: TGTGCCAGTAGTAGGGGACGAGCCTACGAGCAGTACTTC. Translation gives CASSRGRAYEQYF. V is TRBV19 and J is TRBJ2-7; D may correspond to TRBD1 or TRBD2 (5 bases each). The V gene lost 4 bases and the J gene lost 2 bases, with 9 bases spanning the gap. Looked up from germline, CDR1 is LNHDA and CDR2 is SQIVND (reference sequence). This CDR3 region has 13 residues. The entire variable domain, with the rest obtained from reference TRBV19 and TRBJ2-7, is as follows: DGGITQSPKYLFRKEGQNVTLSCEQNLNHDAMYWYRQDPGQGLRLIYYSQIVNDFQKGDIAEGYSVSREKKESFPLTVTSAQKNPTAFYLCASSRGRAYEQYFGPGTRLTVT.

V and J are TRBV29-1 and TRBJ2-7; no clear D. The CDR3 has 11 residues. Germline lookup yields CDR1 SQVTM and CDR2 ANQGSEA. Trimming removed 1 base from V and 10 bases from J, with 11 bases in between. The CDR3, as DNA: TGCAGCGTTGAAGCTTCTTATCTTCAGTACTTC. Protein product: CSVEASYLQYF.

This clone showed up just a few times. The same CDR3 also results from other DNA sequences found in this sample. V usage is TRBV12-5 and J usage is TRBJ2-2; unclear D gene. The CDR3 sequence is 13 residues long. V gave up 1 base and J gave up 6 bases, with 6 bases separating them. CDR1 is LGHNT and CDR2 is FRNRAP in the germline V gene. CDR3 nucleotide sequence: TGTGCTAGTGGTTTGGAGCAAGCCGGGGAGCTGTTTTTT. This translates into CASGLEQAGELFF.

The J gene is TRBJ2-2, the V gene TRBV10-3, with 9 bases matching TRBD1. This CDR3 has 17 amino acids. V gave up 5 bases and J gave up 2 bases; unmatched junction bases: 9. Germline CDR1 ENHRY, CDR2 SYGVKD. The CDR3 spells CAISPGTGQGNTGELFF. Here the CDR3 DNA reads TGTGCCATCAGTCCCGGGACAGGGCAGGGAAACACCGGGGAGCTGTTTTTT.

The V gene is TRBV5-4, the J gene TRBJ2-5, with D possibly being TRBD1 or TRBD2 (6 bases each). The germline gives CDR1 SGHNT, CDR2 YYREEE (reference sequence). The CDR3 covers 14 residues. V lost 0 bases and J 5 bases, leaving 11 bases between the germline ends. The CDR3 region is CASSLDPGAETQYF. The CDR3 coding sequence is TGTGCCAGCAGCTTGGACCCGGGGGCGGAGACCCAGTACTTC.

The CDR3: CASSATGAVNTEAFF. CDR3 coding DNA: TGCGCCAGCAGCGCTACAGGGGCCGTGAACACTGAAGCTTTCTTT. The gene calls are TRBV5-1 and TRBJ1-1, with 7 bases aligning to TRBD1. The ends lost 4 bases at V and 0 bases at J; junction bases unmatched: 6. Germline V gene sequence: CDR1 SGHRS, CDR2 YFSETQ. The CDR3 sequence is 15 residues long.

CDR3 loop: CASSPTVNTGELFF. In DNA, the CDR3 is TGTGCCAGTAGTCCGACAGTTAACACCGGGGAGCTGTTTTTT. The chain carries TRBV19 and TRBJ2-2; D is possibly TRBD1 (5 bases). The CDR3 spans 14 residues. V lost 5 bases, J lost 2 bases, and 9 bases lay in between. Germline CDR1 reads LNHDA; CDR2 reads SQIVND (reference sequence). Filled out from reference TRBV19 and TRBJ2-2, the complete variable domain reads DGGITQSPKYLFRKEGQNVTLSCEQNLNHDAMYWYRQDPGQGLRLIYYSQIVNDFQKGDIAEGYSVSREKKESFPLTVTSAQKNPTAFYLCASSPTVNTGELFFGEGSRLTVL.